This T cell receptor (beta chain) was documented in a study of tumor-infiltrating lymphocytes in primary liver carcinoma. On the study more broadly: Maximum tumor diameters ranged from roughly 4 to 11 cm, stage T1-T3 N0M0.

Study-level findings and limits: Among top clones, only about 7-25% appeared in all five tumor regions. It was in tumors, not blood, that the top-250-clone fraction was significantly higher (p = 0.039).

Germline CDR1 is MNHEY and CDR2 is SVGAGI. CDR3 length equals 16 residues. Between roughly 20 and 30 mg of unsorted bulk tissue served as the source from which RNA and DNA were co-extracted. Starting from approximately 500 ng of total RNA, TCR beta cDNA was produced with a primer in the constant region. Slightly modified ARM-PCR with three nested multiplex PCR rounds yielded TCR beta libraries. The first two PCR rounds used TRBV1-TRBV30 primers with a Cbeta primer, 9 to 11 cycles each. TCRdb called the multiplex PCR reads again in MiXCR, with one record for every CDR3 protein. The sample shows around 78,000 distinct CDR3 sequences, 71% of them seen only once. Note on this clonotype: Its antigen remains unidentified. One end of the junction varies from germline; a read error may be responsible.

The V gene is TRBV6-5, the J gene TRBJ1-2; 12 nucleotides align to TRBD1. Source material: liver tumor tissue from sampling region 4. As to subset: tumor region T4, right-lateral pole. The source is an older woman with primary liver carcinoma and hepatitis B virus infection. CDR3 sequence reads: CASTTPAGQGASGCTF. In DNA form, the CDR3 reads TGTGCCAGCACAACCCCCGCGGGACAGGGGGCGAGCGGCTGCACCTTC.